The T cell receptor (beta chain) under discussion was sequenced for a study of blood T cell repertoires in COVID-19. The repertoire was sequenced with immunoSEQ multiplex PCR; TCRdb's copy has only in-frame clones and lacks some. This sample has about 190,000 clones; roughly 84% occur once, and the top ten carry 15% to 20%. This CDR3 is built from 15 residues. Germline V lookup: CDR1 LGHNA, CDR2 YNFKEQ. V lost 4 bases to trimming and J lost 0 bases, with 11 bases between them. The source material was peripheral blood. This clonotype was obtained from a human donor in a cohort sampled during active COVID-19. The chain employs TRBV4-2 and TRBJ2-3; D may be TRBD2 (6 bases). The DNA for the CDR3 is TGTGCCAGCAGCCCCCCGGGACTGAGCACAGATACGCAGTATTTT. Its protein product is CASSPPGLSTDTQYF.